The next 8 T cell receptor beta chains were all read from a single sample in a study of siplizumab effects on memory and regulatory T cells. The method was immunoSEQ multiplex PCR; TCRdb's version includes in-frame clones alone and lacks a portion of them. Of 85,000 to 90,000 clones in the sample, 75% to 90% were seen once. Sequenced sample: CD4+ T cells sorted from blood. Every receptor here comes from a human donor in good health.

This clone is a singleton in its sample. The chain has TRBV11-3 and TRBJ2-3; no definite D call. The CDR3 has 14 amino acids. With 2 bases removed from V and 2 bases from J, the gap between germline ends came to 8 bases. Per germline, CDR1 SGHNT and CDR2 YENEEA. The CDR3 DNA sequence: TGTGCCAGCAGCTTAAGGACCATCACAGATACGCAGTATTTT. Translating gives CASSLRTITDTQYF.

This clone was recorded only once. This rearrangement joins TRBV13 to TRBJ1-2; 7 bases map to TRBD1. This CDR3 has 14 amino acids. With V trimmed by 3 bases and J by 2 bases, 3 bases remained unmatched. Germline-derived CDR1 and CDR2 are PRHDT and FYEKMQ (reference sequence). The DNA for the CDR3 is TGTGCCAGCAGCTTGGGACAGAACAACTATGGCTACACCTTC. This translates into CASSLGQNNYGYTF.

The chain has TRBV9 and TRBJ2-1; D unclear. CDR1 is SGDLS, CDR2 YYNGEE, per germline. The CDR3 consists of 14 residues. With 3 bases removed from V and 1 base from J, the gap between germline ends came to 8 bases. CDR3 sequence (DNA): TGTGCCAGCAGCGGACCATCATCCTACAATGAGCAGTTCTTC. Its protein product is CASSGPSSYNEQFF.

This sequence joins TRBV6-6 and TRBJ2-7; 8 nucleotides match TRBD2. V shed 5 bases and J 1 base; nucleotides not matched to a gene: 4. CDR1 is MNHNY, CDR2 SVGAGI, per germline (reference sequence). The CDR3 is 14 residues long. CDR3 protein: CASSRGGKSYEQYF. The CDR3 DNA reads TGTGCCAGCAGTCGGGGGGGCAAATCCTACGAGCAGTACTTC.

V gene TRBV9 combines with J gene TRBJ2-3; 7 bases map to TRBD2. Germline trimming cut 4 bases from V and 6 bases from J; bases unmatched to any gene: 5. The CDR3 extends over 13 amino acids. CDR1 and CDR2 from the germline V gene are SGDLS and YYNGEE. CDR3: CASSPQGGDTQYF. The CDR3 DNA reads TGTGCCAGCAGCCCCCAGGGAGGGGATACGCAGTATTTT.

The chain is built from TRBV7-9 and TRBJ1-4, with 9 bases that match TRBD1. This CDR3 is 15 amino acids long. The germline CDR1 and CDR2 sequences are SEHNR and FQNEAQ (reference sequence). The V and J ends lost 2 bases and 5 bases, in that order; junction bases with no gene match: 3. The DNA for the CDR3 is TGTGCCAGCAGCTTACGCGACAGGGGGAATGAAAAACTGTTTTTT. Translated, it gives CASSLRDRGNEKLFF.

This clone was observed once. The chain employs TRBV2 and TRBJ2-7; 14 nucleotides align to TRBD2. V trimming: 6 bases; J trimming: 8 bases; junction bases outside the gene matches: 9. Per the germline V gene, CDR1 is SNHLY and CDR2 is FYNNEI. The CDR3 length is 15 residues. The DNA for the CDR3 is TGTGCCAGCAGATTACCGGGACTAGCGGGAGATCAGCAGTACTTC. This sequence encodes CASRLPGLAGDQQYF.

The J gene is TRBJ2-6, the V gene TRBV7-2, with 9 positions matching TRBD1. The CDR3 covers 16 residues. Per the germline V gene, CDR1 is SGHTA and CDR2 is FQGNSA. V shed 7 bases and J 2 bases; nucleotides not matched to a gene: 6. As DNA, the CDR3 is TGTGCCAGCAAGGGGACAGGGAGGACTGGGGCCAACGTCCTGACTTTC. Translation: CASKGTGRTGANVLTF.